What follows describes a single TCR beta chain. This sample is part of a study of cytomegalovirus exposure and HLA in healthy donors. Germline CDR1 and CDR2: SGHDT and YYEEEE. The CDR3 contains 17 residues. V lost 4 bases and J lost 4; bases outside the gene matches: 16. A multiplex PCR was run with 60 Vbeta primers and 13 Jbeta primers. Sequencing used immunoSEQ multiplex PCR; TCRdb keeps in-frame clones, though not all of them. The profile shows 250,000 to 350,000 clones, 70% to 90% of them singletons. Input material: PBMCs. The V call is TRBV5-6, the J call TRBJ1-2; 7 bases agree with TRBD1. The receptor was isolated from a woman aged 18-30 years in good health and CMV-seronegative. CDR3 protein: CASSLWDRPNPFYGYTF. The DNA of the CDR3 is TGTGCCAGCAGCCTATGGGACAGACCGAATCCTTTCTATGGCTACACCTTC.